The present T cell receptor beta chain was sequenced within a study of OX40 agonist ivuxolimab in advanced cancers. Germline V gene data show CDR1 as ENHRY and CDR2 as SYGVKD. This CDR3 has 15 residues. V gave up 0 bases and J gave up 8 bases, with 13 bases separating them. Measured with immunoSEQ multiplex PCR; TCRdb has only the in-frame clones, and not every one. The profile covers tens of thousands of clones, with 88% appearing a single time and roughly 0.44% taken by the ten largest. Sequencing was performed on CD4+ or CD8+ T cells sorted from blood, taken in a trial of the OX40 agonist ivuxolimab. The chain carries TRBV10-3 and TRBJ2-2, with TRBD2 as a possible D gene (6 bases). The receptor was derived from an adult with an advanced solid tumor such as melanoma, head and neck, liver or kidney cancer. In DNA, the CDR3 is TGTGCCATCAGTGAGTCGGGGGGATTCGAGGGGGAGCTGTTTTTT. This gives the protein CAISESGGFEGELFF.